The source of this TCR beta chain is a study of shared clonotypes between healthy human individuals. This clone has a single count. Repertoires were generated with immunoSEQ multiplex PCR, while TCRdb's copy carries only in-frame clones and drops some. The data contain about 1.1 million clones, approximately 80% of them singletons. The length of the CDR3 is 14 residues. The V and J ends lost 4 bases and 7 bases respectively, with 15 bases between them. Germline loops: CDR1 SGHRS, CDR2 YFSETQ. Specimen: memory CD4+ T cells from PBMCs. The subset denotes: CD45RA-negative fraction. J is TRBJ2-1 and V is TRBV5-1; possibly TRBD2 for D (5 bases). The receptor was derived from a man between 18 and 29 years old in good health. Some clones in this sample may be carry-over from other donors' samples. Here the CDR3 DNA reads TGCGCCAGCAGCCCTCTCGGTGGCGGGAATGAGCAGTTCTTC. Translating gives CASSPLGGGNEQFF.